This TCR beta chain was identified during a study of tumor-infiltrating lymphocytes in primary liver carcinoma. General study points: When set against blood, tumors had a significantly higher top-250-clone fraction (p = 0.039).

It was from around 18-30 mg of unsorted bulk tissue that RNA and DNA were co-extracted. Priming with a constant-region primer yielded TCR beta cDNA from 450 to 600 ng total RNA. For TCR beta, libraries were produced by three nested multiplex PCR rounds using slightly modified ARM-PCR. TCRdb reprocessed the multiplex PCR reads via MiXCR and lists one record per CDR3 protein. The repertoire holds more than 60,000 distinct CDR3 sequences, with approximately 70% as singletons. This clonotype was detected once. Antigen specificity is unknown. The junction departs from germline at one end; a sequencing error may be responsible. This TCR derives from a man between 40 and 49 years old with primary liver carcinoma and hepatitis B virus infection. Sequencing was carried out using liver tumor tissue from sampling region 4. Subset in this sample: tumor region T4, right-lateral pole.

CDR3 region: CVSSLGRWRVDMQYF. As DNA, the CDR3 is TGTGTCAGCAGCTTAGGAAGGTGGCGCGTGGATATGCAGTATTTT. The chain recombines TRBV11-1 with TRBJ2-3; D ambiguous. Germline-derived CDR1 and CDR2 are SGHAT and FQDESV (reference sequence). The CDR3 sequence is 15 residues long.